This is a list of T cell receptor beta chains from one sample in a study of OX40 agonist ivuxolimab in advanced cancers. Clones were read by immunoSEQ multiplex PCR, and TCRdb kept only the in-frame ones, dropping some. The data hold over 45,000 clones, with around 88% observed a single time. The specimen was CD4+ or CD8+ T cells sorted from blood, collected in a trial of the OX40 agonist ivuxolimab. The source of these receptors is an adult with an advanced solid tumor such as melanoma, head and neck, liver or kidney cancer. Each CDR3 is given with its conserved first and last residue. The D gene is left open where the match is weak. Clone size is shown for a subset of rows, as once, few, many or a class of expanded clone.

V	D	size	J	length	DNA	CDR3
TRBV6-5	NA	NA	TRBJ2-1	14	TGTGCCAGCAGCCTACTGGGGTCATACAATGAGCAGTTCTTC	CASSLLGSYNEQFF
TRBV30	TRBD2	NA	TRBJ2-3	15	TGTGCCTGGAGTGAACTAGCGGGTAGCACAGATACGCAGTATTTT	CAWSELAGSTDTQYF
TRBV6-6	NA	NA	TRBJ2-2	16	TGTGCCAGCAGTTACTCGAGGGCCGCAGGAGGCGGGGAGCTGTTTTTT	CASSYSRAAGGGELFF
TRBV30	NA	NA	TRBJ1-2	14	TGTGCCTGGAGTCCATTGCAGACTAACTATGGCTACACCTTC	CAWSPLQTNYGYTF
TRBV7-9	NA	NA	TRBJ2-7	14	TGTGCCAGCAGCTTGGCTGGGGCGTTGGGGGAGCAGTACTTC	CASSLAGALGEQYF
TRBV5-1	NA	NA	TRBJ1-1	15	TGCGCCAGCAGCTTGGTTAGGGCCCCGAACACTGAAGCTTTCTTT	CASSLVRAPNTEAFF
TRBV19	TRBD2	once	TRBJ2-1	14	TGTGCCAGTAGTAGTGGACTAGCGGGAGTTTTTCGGTTCTTC	CASSSGLAGVFRFF
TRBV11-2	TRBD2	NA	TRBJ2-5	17	TGTGCCAGCAGCTTAGCTCTAGCGGGGGGGTGGCAAGAGACCCAGTACTTC	CASSLALAGGWQETQYF
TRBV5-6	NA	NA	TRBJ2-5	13	TGTGCCAGCAGCTTGGACGTGGGCGAGACCCAGTACTTC	CASSLDVGETQYF
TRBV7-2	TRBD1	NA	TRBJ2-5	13	TGTGCCAGCAGCACGGGACAGAAGAAGACCCAGTACTTC	CASSTGQKKTQYF
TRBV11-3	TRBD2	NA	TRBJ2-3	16	TGTGCCAGCAGCTTCGGAGGGACTAGCGGAACAGATACGCAGTATTTT	CASSFGGTSGTDTQYF
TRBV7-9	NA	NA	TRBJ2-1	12	TGTGCCAGCAGCCCCGCGGGGATTGAGCAGTTCTTC	CASSPAGIEQFF
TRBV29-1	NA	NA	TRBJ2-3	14	TGCAGCGTTGAAGAGGCGACAGTAACAGATACGCAGTATTTT	CSVEEATVTDTQYF
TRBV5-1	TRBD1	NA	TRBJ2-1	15	TGCGCCAGCAGCCGTGGACAGGACCATTACAATGAGCAGTTCTTC	CASSRGQDHYNEQFF
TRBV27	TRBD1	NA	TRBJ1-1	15	TGTGCCAGCCGAGACAGGGGGCTATCCAACACTGAAGCTTTCTTT	CASRDRGLSNTEAFF
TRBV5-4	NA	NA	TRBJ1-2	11	TGTGCCAGCAGCTCCCAGGGTGTCTACACCTTC	CASSSQGVYTF
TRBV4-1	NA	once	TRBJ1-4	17	TGCGCCAGCAGCCAAGAGGCAGCAGGCACAACTAATGAAAAACTGTTTTTT	CASSQEAAGTTNEKLFF
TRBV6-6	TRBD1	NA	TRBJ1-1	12	TGTGCCAGCAGTATCTCGACAGGGATAGTTTTCTTT	CASSISTGIVFF